The T cell receptor beta chain described here comes from a study of T cell repertoires in cytomegalovirus infection. For the study at large: Shared public TCR beta signatures pointed to both CMV infection and a matching HLA type.

TCRdb re-analysed the reads in MiXCR, keeping a single row per CDR3 protein. Of a few hundred thousand distinct CDR3 sequences listed, 15% to 20% are singletons. Per germline, CDR1 KGHDR and CDR2 SFDVKD. The CDR3 is 16 residues long. Trimming shortened V by 5 bases and J by 6 bases, and 20 bases separated the two germline ends. The source material was PBMCs. The origin of this receptor is a human donor in good health (CMV status not recorded). Some clones in this sample may be carry-over from other donors' samples. The V gene is TRBV24-1, the J gene TRBJ2-3, with TRBD2 as a possible D gene (5 bases). The CDR3, as DNA: TGTGCCACCAGTGTCCCGCCCCCCCTAGCCCACGATACGCAGTATTTT. Translated: CATSVPPPLAHDTQYF.